This T cell receptor beta chain is drawn from a study of brain T cells in children with intractable seizures. Surgery cases with the highest brain T cell transcript signatures were chosen for sequencing. Before surgery, patients took at least one anti-epileptic drug. Germline-derived CDR1 and CDR2 are MNHEY and SVGEGT. The V gene lost 2 bases and the J gene lost 5 bases, with 16 bases spanning the gap. CDR3 length: 15 amino acids. Only one count was recorded for this clone. Its antigen is still unknown. Study results and limitations: HCMV serostatus was not known, and viral specificity came from CDR3 similarity only. Pre- and post-surgery blood differed in depth, so pre-surgery absences may be undersampling.

Profiled with immunoSEQ multiplex PCR; TCRdb holds only in-frame clones, not every one. The table includes around 80,000 clones, under 95% detected once. The rearrangement links TRBV6-2 or TRBV6-3 to TRBJ2-7; D not resolved. This sequence was found in a girl aged 2 to 9 with Rasmussen encephalitis and intractable seizures. This material consisted of peripheral blood, taken at surgery. DNA for the CDR3: TGTGCCAGCAGTTACCGACGAGGCAGTAAGAACGAGCAGTACTTC. This codes for CASSYRRGSKNEQYF.